This T cell receptor beta chain was sequenced for a study of T cell repertoires in cytomegalovirus infection. TCRdb re-derived calls from the reads in MiXCR, one entry per CDR3 protein. The sample yields some 250,000 distinct CDR3 sequences, approximately 8.3% seen once. With V trimmed by 3 bases and J by 0 bases, 2 bases remained unmatched. Germline V lookup: CDR1 SQVTM, CDR2 ANQGSEA. The CDR3 has 14 amino acids. Ten or more counts support this clonotype. The receptor was isolated from a human donor in good health (CMV status not recorded). Some clones in this sample may be carry-over from other donors' samples. The chain is built from TRBV29-1 and TRBJ1-3; 7 bases map to TRBD1. Sequencing used PBMCs. This chain's CDR3 is CSVDGTDSGNTIYF. CDR3 bases: TGCAGCGTTGATGGGACAGACTCTGGAAACACCATATATTTT.